Each of the 3 T cell receptor beta chains below was sequenced from the same sample in a study of T cells in Graves' hyperthyroidism and ophthalmopathy. RNA transcripts provided the source from which TCR beta CDR3 regions were amplified. TCR CDR3 underwent first-round RT-PCR with the HTBI primer set. In TCRdb, the multiplex PCR reads were re-called with MiXCR into one record per CDR3 protein. In the table there are around 570,000 distinct CDR3 sequences, just under 20% of which are singletons. Sequencing was done on a sample of blood. The receptor set was obtained from a man in his forties with Graves' ophthalmopathy.

CDR3 amino acids: CASSTRDGNYEQYF. CDR3 DNA: TGTGCCAGCAGCACTCGGGACGGGAACTACGAGCAGTACTTC. The chain couples TRBV14 to TRBJ2-7; TRBD1 or TRBD2 may be the D gene (5 bases each). There are 14 residues in the CDR3. Trimming stripped 5 bases from V and 3 bases from J, with 14 bases between. CDR1 and CDR2 from the germline V gene are SGHDN and FVKESK.

There are a few counts of this clonotype. The V and J genes are TRBV5-1 and TRBJ1-4; the D is unclear. The length of the CDR3 is 15 residues. The germline V gene encodes CDR1 SGHRS and CDR2 YFSETQ. V was trimmed by 7 bases and J by 0 bases, leaving 13 bases between them. CDR3 nucleotides: TGCGCCAGCCGAACCTCAGTTGCAACTAATGAAAAACTGTTTTTT. Its protein is CASRTSVATNEKLFF.

This clonotype occurred a few times. The chain has TRBV5-5 and TRBJ2-6, with 7 bases that match TRBD1. The CDR3 sequence is 16 residues long. The germline V gene encodes CDR1 SGHKS and CDR2 YYEKEE (reference sequence). The V segment lost 0 bases and the J segment 3 bases; nucleotides outside the gene matches: 3. CDR3 DNA: TGTGCCAGCAGCTTGGGCAGGGGGTTTGGGGCCAACGTCCTGACTTTC. It is translated as CASSLGRGFGANVLTF.